Presented here are 19 T cell receptor beta chains from one specimen sequenced in a study of blood T cell repertoires in COVID-19. Here immunoSEQ multiplex PCR was the method, and the copy in TCRdb shows in-frame clones only, minus some. Here the sample spans 80,000 to 90,000 clones, approximately 88% being singletons. The specimen was peripheral blood. All receptors derive from a man between 60 and 75 years old with acute or convalescent COVID-19.

The table lists this clone with a count of one. CDR3 amino acids: CASSRDGTANQPQHF. The CDR3 DNA reads as TGTGCCAGCAGTCGAGATGGGACAGCTAATCAGCCCCAGCATTTT. The V call is TRBV6-5, the J call TRBJ1-5, with 7 bases matching TRBD1. CDR1 is MNHEY, CDR2 SVGAGI, per germline. After removal of 5 bases from V and 4 bases from J, the junction contained 8 bases not matched to a gene. This CDR3 is 15 amino acids long.

The V gene is TRBV18, the J gene TRBJ1-1; 7 nucleotides agree with TRBD1. The CDR3 is 13 amino acids. Germline CDR1 KGHSH, CDR2 LQKENI. V shed 4 bases and J 8 bases; nucleotides not matched to a gene: 7. CDR3 region: CASSLDQGGEAFF. The CDR3 DNA sequence: TGTGCCAGCTCACTGGACCAAGGGGGCGAAGCTTTCTTT.

The J gene is TRBJ1-2, the V gene TRBV10-3; no firm D call. The V and J ends lost 0 bases and 1 base respectively, with 15 bases between them. Germline V gene lookup returns CDR1 ENHRY and CDR2 SYGVKD. CDR3 length: 17 amino acids. This CDR3 reads CAISESAGRNSNYGYTF. Written as DNA, the CDR3 is TGTGCCATCAGTGAGTCGGCAGGTCGGAATAGTAACTATGGCTACACCTTC.

Only one count was recorded for this clone. The chain joins TRBV2 to TRBJ1-3, with D maybe TRBD1 (5 bases). CDR1 SNHLY and CDR2 FYNNEI come from the germline V gene. V was shortened by 6 bases and J by 1 base, with 13 bases between the two germline ends. The CDR3 consists of 15 residues. The CDR3: CASRRTTSSGNTIYF. CDR3 nucleotide sequence: TGTGCCAGCAGAAGGACAACCTCGTCTGGAAACACCATATATTTT.

About this clone itself: At one end, the junction sequence differs from germline, possibly due to a read error. This sequence joins TRBV7-7 and TRBJ1-5, with D possibly being TRBD1 (6 bases). CDR1 is SSHAT, CDR2 FNYEAQ, per germline (reference sequence). The CDR3 runs 14 residues. The CDR3 protein is CASSLATGGQPQHF. The CDR3 nucleotides are TGTGCTAGCAGCTTAGCGACAGGCGGGCAGCCCCAGCATTTT.

The chain links TRBV5-5 to TRBJ1-4; 12 positions agree with TRBD1. The germline V gene encodes CDR1 SGHKS and CDR2 YYEKEE (reference sequence). J was trimmed by 7 bases and V by 0 bases; bases with no gene match: 7. This CDR3 is 17 amino acids long. In DNA, the CDR3 is TGTGCCAGCAGCTTGGCCTCAGGGACAGGGGGCATTGAAAAACTGTTTTTT. Encoded protein: CASSLASGTGGIEKLFF. Full variable domain (rest looked up from reference TRBV5-5 and TRBJ1-4): DAGVTQSPTHLIKTRGQQVTLRCSPISGHKSVSWYQQVLGQGPQFIFQYYEKEERGRGNFPDRFSARQFPNYSSELNVNALLLGDSALYLCASSLASGTGGIEKLFFGSGTQLSVL.

The rearrangement links TRBV7-9 to TRBJ2-3; the D gene is possibly TRBD2 (6 bases). Germline V CDR1 and CDR2: SEHNR, FQNEAQ (reference sequence). The V gene lost 3 bases and the J gene lost 2 bases, with 21 bases spanning the gap. The CDR3 runs to 18 residues. This CDR3 is CASSFRLGDSRATDTQYF. DNA of the CDR3: TGTGCCAGCAGCTTCCGGTTGGGGGACTCTAGGGCCACAGATACGCAGTATTTT.

This rearrangement joins TRBV7-9 to TRBJ2-1; D remains unclear. The V end was cut by 1 base, the J end by 5 bases, with 3 bases between. This CDR3 is 12 amino acids long. The germline V gene encodes CDR1 SEHNR and CDR2 FQNEAQ (reference sequence). CDR3 amino acids: CASSLGDNEQFF. CDR3 DNA sequence: TGTGCCAGCAGCTTAGGCGACAATGAGCAGTTCTTC.

The chain joins TRBV2 to TRBJ1-1, with 10 positions matching TRBD1. This CDR3 is 14 amino acids long. Germline V gene sequence: CDR1 SNHLY, CDR2 FYNNEI. V lost 6 bases and J lost 8; bases outside the gene matches: 9. In nucleotides, the CDR3 is TGTGCCAGCAGAGGGACAGGGGAGCCCCCGGAAGCTTTCTTT. Protein: CASRGTGEPPEAFF.

The chain combines TRBV10-2 with TRBJ1-1, with a possible D match to TRBD1 (6 bases). This CDR3 is built from 13 residues. Germline values: CDR1 WSHSY, CDR2 SAAADI. The V end lost 6 bases, the J end lost 4 bases, and 12 bases lay between the germline ends. The CDR3 loop is CASSPGGRTEAFF. The CDR3 DNA sequence: TGCGCCAGCAGCCCGGGGGGGCGCACTGAAGCTTTCTTT.

This rearrangement joins TRBV6-1 to TRBJ2-3; D is perhaps TRBD1 (5 bases). V dropped 2 bases and J dropped 7 bases, with 16 bases sitting between them. Looked up from germline, CDR1 is MNHNS and CDR2 is SASEGT. The CDR3 consists of 15 residues. CDR3 loop: CASSELQGPPNTQYF. CDR3 DNA sequence: TGTGCCAGCAGTGAACTCCAGGGTCCGCCGAATACGCAGTATTTT.

This clone was recorded a few times. The chain combines TRBV5-4 with TRBJ2-7; no reliable D call. The CDR3 totals 14 residues. Trimming stripped 4 bases from V and 3 bases from J, with 14 bases between. Per germline, CDR1 SGHNT and CDR2 YYREEE (reference sequence). The CDR3 DNA reads TGTGCCAGCAGCCTGGACGGGTCAAGCTACGAGCAGTACTTC. Its translation is CASSLDGSSYEQYF. Full variable domain (missing parts from reference TRBV5-4 and TRBJ2-7): ETGVTQSPTHLIKTRGQQVTLRCSSQSGHNTVSWYQQALGQGPQFIFQYYREEENGRGNFPPRFSGLQFPNYSSELNVNALELDDSALYLCASSLDGSSYEQYFGPGTRLTVT.

The V gene is TRBV19, the J gene TRBJ1-3, with D possibly matching TRBD1 (6 bases). Germline CDR1 and CDR2: LNHDA and SQIVND (reference sequence). The CDR3 is 18 amino acids. Trimming pared 0 bases from V and 1 base from J, leaving 16 bases between. This CDR3 reads CASSIDLSDSTSGNTIYF. The CDR3 nucleotides are TGTGCCAGTAGTATAGATCTCTCGGACAGTACGTCTGGAAACACCATATATTTT.

This clone was counted between two and nine times. The J gene is TRBJ1-1, the V gene TRBV19, with 9 bases matching TRBD1. The trim removed 8 bases at V and 11 bases at J, leaving 9 bases unmatched. There are 12 residues in the CDR3. Germline V gives CDR1 LNHDA, CDR2 SQIVND (reference sequence). The CDR3 nucleotides are TGTGCCAGTGGGGACAGGGATCTGATGGCTTTCTTT. This translates into CASGDRDLMAFF.

J is TRBJ1-4 and V is TRBV6-1, with 9 nucleotides matching TRBD1. Germline V CDR1 and CDR2: MNHNS, SASEGT. This CDR3 contains 15 residues. V was clipped by 3 bases and J by 8 bases; unmatched bases: 7. The DNA of the CDR3 is TGTGCCAGCAGTGATGTCAGGGACAGGGTGGAAAAACTGTTTTTT. This encodes CASSDVRDRVEKLFF.

The count of this clone is one. This chain links TRBV6-2 or TRBV6-3 with TRBJ1-2; 9 bases map to TRBD1. Germline V CDR1 and CDR2: MNHEY, SVGEGT. V was clipped by 0 bases and J by 3 bases; unmatched bases: 5. The CDR3 is made up of 16 amino acids. CDR3: CASSYSRDRVYYGYTF. CDR3 in DNA: TGTGCCAGCAGTTACTCAAGGGACAGGGTTTACTATGGCTACACCTTC.

The chain joins TRBV7-8 to TRBJ2-1, with D possibly matching TRBD2 (6 bases). V was cut by 1 base and J by 4 bases, with 14 bases left in between. CDR3 length: 16 amino acids. The germline gives CDR1 SGHVS, CDR2 FQNEAQ. The CDR3 nucleotides are TGTGCCAGCAGCTTAGGGGGTAGCGGTGAATACAATGAGCAGTTCTTC. Its translation: CASSLGGSGEYNEQFF.

The chain uses TRBV9 and TRBJ2-1; possible D gene TRBD1, 7 bases. This CDR3 is 14 amino acids long. The V gene lost 7 bases and the J gene lost 10 bases, with 21 bases spanning the gap. The germline V gene has CDR1 SGDLS and CDR2 YYNGEE. CDR3 coding DNA: TGTGCCAGCGGAGGGGGCGAAGCAATGACGGAGCAGTTCTTC. Protein: CASGGGEAMTEQFF.

The rearrangement uses TRBV19 and TRBJ1-6; TRBD1 matches 7 bases. The CDR3 spans 14 residues. In germline, CDR1 is LNHDA, CDR2 SQIVND (reference sequence). Unmatched junction bases numbered 8, after V lost 5 bases and J lost 10 bases. In DNA form, the CDR3 reads TGTGCCAGTAGTTCACAACAGGGGCGGTCACCCCTCCACTTT. Its translation: CASSSQQGRSPLHF.